This T cell receptor (beta chain) was documented in a study of PD-1 blockade in mismatch repair-deficient tumors (dated by TCRdb to 2016 to 2017). Some background on the complete study: Between late 2013 and 2016, the trial enrolled 86 consecutive patients with 12 mismatch repair-deficient cancer types, every one of whom had been previously treated and was progressing. Deep sequencing of TCR CDR3 regions was used to track tumor-associated T cell clones in peripheral blood of patients responding to PD-1 blockade.

With regard to this clone: Its antigen remains undetermined. There are no base qualities to consult, and no much larger clone falls within one base.

For every enrolled patient, mismatch repair deficiency was confirmed by either polymerase chain reaction or immunohistochemistry. TCR sequencing was carried out for three patients who responded to pembrolizumab therapy. Pembrolizumab PD-1 blockade was prospectively tested in advanced mismatch repair-deficient cancers, regardless of tissue of origin, in the phase II trial. Peripheral blood T cell samples were gathered serially, both before PD-1 blockade started and at multiple time points afterward. Blood sampling times were expressed in weeks after the first pembrolizumab dose. The CDR3 sequence holds 12 residues, the cysteine and phenylalanine included. CDR3 DNA only is kept here, 36 bases in frame from base 1. At the junction V is shortened by 5 bases and J by 5 bases, with 11 bases in between. The CDR1 and CDR2 encoded by the germline V gene (reference sequence) are SGHKS and YYEKEE. The study at large found these results: Tumor-resident clones, often undetectable in blood before treatment, expanded rapidly after pembrolizumab and then contracted, generally before radiologic responses.

The method behind the library was the immunoSEQ multiplex PCR assay. TCRdb took this table from immuneACCESS and kept in-frame rearrangements with V and J called. Such tables lack part of the clones; where checked against another copy, unresolved V genes explain under half of the gap, and the rest is unexplained. Present in this sample are over 30,000 clones, over 80% of which were seen just once. Approximately 3.6% of the sample lies in the top ten. The specimen was PBMCs, collected 6 to 7 weeks after starting pembrolizumab. The chain joins TRBV5-5 to TRBJ2-7; possibly the D gene is TRBD1, per 6 matching bases. The sequence was obtained from an adult with mismatch repair-deficient cancer. CDR3 protein: CASSYRANEQYF. In nucleotide form, the sequence is TGTGCCAGCAGTTACAGGGCCAACGAGCAGTACTTC.